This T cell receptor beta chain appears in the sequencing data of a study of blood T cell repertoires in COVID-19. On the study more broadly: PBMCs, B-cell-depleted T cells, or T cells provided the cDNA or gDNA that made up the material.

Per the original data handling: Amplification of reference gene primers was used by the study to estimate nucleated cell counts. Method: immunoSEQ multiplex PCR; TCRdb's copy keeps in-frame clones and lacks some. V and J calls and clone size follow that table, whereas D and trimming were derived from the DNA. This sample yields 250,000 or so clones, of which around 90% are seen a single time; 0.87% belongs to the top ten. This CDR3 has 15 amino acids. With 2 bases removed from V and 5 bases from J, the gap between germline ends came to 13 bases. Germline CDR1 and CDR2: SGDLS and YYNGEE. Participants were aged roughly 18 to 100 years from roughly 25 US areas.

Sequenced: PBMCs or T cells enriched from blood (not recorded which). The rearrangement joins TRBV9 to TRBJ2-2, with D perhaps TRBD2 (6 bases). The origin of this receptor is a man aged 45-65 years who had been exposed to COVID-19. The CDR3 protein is CASSVGGGGTGELFF. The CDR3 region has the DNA TGTGCCAGCAGCGTGGGGGGAGGAGGAACCGGGGAGCTGTTTTTT.